The 23 T cell receptor beta chains presented below share a single source sample, sequenced in a study of response to subunit inactivated influenza vaccine. TCRdb recomputed calls from the RT-PCR reads with MiXCR, one row per CDR3 protein. The sample yields 300,000 to 350,000 distinct CDR3 sequences, roughly 20% seen once. The sample in question was PBMCs from blood, obtained approximately 20 months after vaccination. The receptors shown here come from a man aged 45-69 years who received an inactivated influenza vaccine.

This clonotype was detected ten times or more. V is TRBV7-9 and J is TRBJ1-1; D is ambiguous. CDR3 size: 12 residues. CDR1 and CDR2 from the germline V gene are SEHNR and FQNEAQ (reference sequence). V gave up 1 base and J gave up 2 bases, with 2 bases separating them. In DNA, the CDR3 is TGTGCCAGCAGCTTAGACAACACTGAAGCTTTCTTT. This codes for CASSLDNTEAFF.

In this sample, this clonotype turned up a few times. The chain links TRBV29-1 to TRBJ2-5; TRBD2 matches at 7 bases. With V trimmed by 7 bases and J by 5 bases, 16 bases remained unmatched. The germline V gene encodes CDR1 SQVTM and CDR2 ANQGSEA. This CDR3 has 15 residues. For the CDR3, the DNA is TGCAGCGGAAAGACTGGGGGGGTCTCTATGGAGACCCAGTACTTC. It yields the protein CSGKTGGVSMETQYF.

The chain has TRBV11-2 and TRBJ2-7; no definite D call. Per germline, CDR1 SGHAT and CDR2 FQNNGV. V dropped 0 bases and J dropped 0 bases, with 9 bases sitting between them. This CDR3 has 15 amino acids. The CDR3 coding sequence is TGTGCCAGCAGCTTAGAGGCAGCCCCCTCCTACGAGCAGTACTTC. It translates to CASSLEAAPSYEQYF.

This chain uses TRBV12-3 or TRBV12-4 with TRBJ2-6; tentative D call: TRBD2 (5 bases). Trimming pared 1 base from V and 4 bases from J, leaving 17 bases between. The CDR3 has 18 amino acids. CDR3 protein: CASSLEDRTFGGANVLTF. The CDR3 bases are TGTGCCAGCAGTTTAGAAGATCGGACTTTCGGGGGGGCCAACGTCCTGACTTTC.

This clonotype was detected a few times. The V call is TRBV20-1, the J call TRBJ1-6; D possibly corresponds to TRBD1 (6 bases). The V end was cut by 6 bases, the J end by 5 bases, with 17 bases between. This CDR3 is built from 15 residues. Per the germline V gene, CDR1 is DFQATT and CDR2 is SNEGSKA (reference sequence). The CDR3 reads CSALDRPIHNSPLHF. In DNA form, the CDR3 reads TGCAGTGCACTAGACAGGCCTATACATAATTCACCCCTCCACTTT.

V is TRBV14 and J is TRBJ2-4; D gene ambiguous. Germline CDR1 and CDR2: SGHDN and FVKESK. The CDR3 runs to 12 residues. The V end was cut by 3 bases, the J end by 3 bases, with 3 bases between. The CDR3 spells CASSQNKNIQYF. The CDR3 nucleotides are TGTGCCAGCAGCCAGAACAAAAACATTCAGTACTTC.

This clonotype appeared a few times. The chain combines TRBV5-6 with TRBJ1-4; D possibly corresponds to TRBD1 (5 bases). Trimming left V 0 bases short and J 0 bases short, with 12 bases between. The CDR3 consists of 17 residues. Germline values: CDR1 SGHDT, CDR2 YYEEEE. CDR3 amino acids: CASSLAQGHATNEKLFF. The CDR3 DNA reads TGTGCCAGCAGCTTGGCGCAGGGCCATGCAACTAATGAAAAACTGTTTTTT.

This clonotype was seen only a few times. The chain recombines TRBV6-5 with TRBJ2-7, with 8 bases matching TRBD2. The CDR3 has 15 amino acids. After removal of 0 bases from V and 6 bases from J, the junction contained 7 bases not matched to a gene. Germline CDR1 and CDR2: MNHEY and SVGAGI. CDR3 nucleotides: TGTGCCAGCAGTTACTCCACTGGCGCGGGGGGCGAGCAGTACTTC. Amino acid sequence: CASSYSTGAGGEQYF.

This chain links TRBV20-1 with TRBJ1-2; 9 nucleotides agree with TRBD1. CDR1 and CDR2 from the germline V gene are DFQATT and SNEGSKA (reference sequence). V lost 2 bases and J lost 7; bases outside the gene matches: 2. This CDR3 is built from 12 residues. The CDR3 is CSARNRGLGYTF. CDR3 sequence (DNA): TGCAGTGCTAGAAACAGGGGGCTTGGCTACACCTTC.

The chain carries TRBV10-3 and TRBJ1-1; D is perhaps TRBD1 (6 bases). CDR3 length: 14 residues. Trimming left V 4 bases short and J 4 bases short, with 13 bases between. Germline CDR1 reads ENHRY; CDR2 reads SYGVKD. CDR3 DNA sequence: TGTGCCATCAGTGGTCAGGGGATATTCACTGAAGCTTTCTTT. Its translation is CAISGQGIFTEAFF.

V is TRBV4-2 and J is TRBJ2-5; tentatively, D is TRBD1 or TRBD2 (6 bases each). This CDR3 has 17 residues. Trimming took off 0 bases at V and 4 bases at J, with 18 bases between the two ends. The germline V gene has CDR1 LGHNA and CDR2 YNFKEQ. The CDR3 bases are TGTGCCAGCAGCCAAGAAGTTTGGGGGGCTGGGGTAGAGACCCAGTACTTC. It encodes CASSQEVWGAGVETQYF.

The chain has TRBV28 and TRBJ2-2, with TRBD1 matching 8 bases. The germline CDR1 and CDR2 sequences are MDHEN and SYDVKM. Trimming cost V 3 bases and J 3 bases; bases outside gene matches: 15. There are 19 residues in the CDR3. In DNA form, the CDR3 reads TGTGCCAGCAGTTTCGATAATCTATTCAGGGGGCGAGACACCGGGGAGCTGTTTTTT. Protein product: CASSFDNLFRGRDTGELFF.

Only a few counts were recorded for this clonotype. CDR3 loop: CSAGPGPGGFSGRRYGYTF. The CDR3, as DNA: TGCAGTGCTGGCCCGGGACCTGGCGGCTTCTCCGGGAGGAGGTATGGCTACACCTTC. This rearrangement joins TRBV20-1 to TRBJ1-2; D is possibly TRBD1 (5 bases). Germline V gene lookup returns CDR1 DFQATT and CDR2 SNEGSKA (reference sequence). The V end lost 5 bases, the J end lost 5 bases, and 33 bases lay between the germline ends. CDR3 length: 19 residues.

The V call is TRBV6-1, the J call TRBJ2-5; 8 bases fit TRBD1. This CDR3 is built from 15 residues. The germline V gene encodes CDR1 MNHNS and CDR2 SASEGT. V shed 8 bases, J shed 2 bases, and the junction held 10 bases outside the gene matches. CDR3 residues: CASGLDRAKQETQYF. The CDR3 bases are TGTGCCAGCGGTCTGGACAGGGCAAAACAAGAGACCCAGTACTTC.

This clonotype was recorded a few times. The V call is TRBV12-3 or TRBV12-4, the J call TRBJ2-1; D is ambiguous. V dropped 4 bases and J dropped 12 bases, with 16 bases sitting between them. The CDR3 totals 13 residues. The CDR3: CASSSQPVGAQFF. DNA of the CDR3: TGTGCCAGCAGTTCGCAGCCCGTGGGTGCGCAGTTCTTC.

The rearrangement uses TRBV29-1 and TRBJ2-7, with no clear D. This CDR3 has 11 amino acids. V was pared by 1 base and J by 4 bases, with 5 bases between. The germline V gene has CDR1 SQVTM and CDR2 ANQGSEA. As DNA, the CDR3 is TGCAGCGTTGAAGCCAAATACGAGCAGTACTTC. Translation: CSVEAKYEQYF.

This chain links TRBV20-1 with TRBJ2-3; the D gene is possibly TRBD2 (6 bases). The germline V gene encodes CDR1 DFQATT and CDR2 SNEGSKA (reference sequence). The CDR3 is 14 residues long. Trimming shortened V by 6 bases and J by 0 bases, and 13 bases separated the two germline ends. The CDR3 region has the DNA TGCAGTGCCGAGTGGCGGGAAAGCACAGATACGCAGTATTTT. Translation gives CSAEWRESTDTQYF.

The V and J genes are TRBV10-3 and TRBJ2-7; possible D gene TRBD2, 5 bases. This CDR3 region has 15 residues. Trimming removed 3 bases from V and 6 bases from J, with 18 bases in between. Germline assignment: CDR1 ENHRY and CDR2 SYGVKD. Here the CDR3 reads CAISDPWQLAAEQYF. In DNA form, the CDR3 reads TGTGCCATCAGTGATCCATGGCAGCTAGCCGCCGAGCAGTACTTC.

This clonotype was counted only a few times. The J gene is TRBJ1-2, the V gene TRBV6-2 or TRBV6-3; D is uncertain. This CDR3 is 12 amino acids long. Trimming shortened V by 8 bases and J by 2 bases, and 9 bases separated the two germline ends. In germline, CDR1 is MNHEY, CDR2 SVGEGT. CDR3 protein: CASVDGNYGYTF. CDR3 in DNA: TGTGCCAGCGTAGACGGGAACTATGGCTACACCTTC.

The genes are TRBV12-3 or TRBV12-4 and TRBJ1-2; D not resolved. V was trimmed by 3 bases and J by 2 bases, leaving 10 bases between them. The CDR3 is 14 amino acids. The DNA for the CDR3 is TGTGCCAGCAGTTTGACGGGAGGGAACTATGGCTACACCTTC. Its protein is CASSLTGGNYGYTF.

This clonotype has just a few counts. At one boundary the junction diverges from the germline segment, which might be a read error. The gene calls are TRBV28 and TRBJ2-3; D possibly corresponds to TRBD1 (6 bases). Germline assignment: CDR1 MDHEN and CDR2 SYDVKM. CDR3 length equals 14 residues. The CDR3 loop is CASSLDRVTDKQYF. The CDR3 coding sequence is TGTGCCAGCAGTTTGGACAGAGTCACAGATAAGCAGTATTTT.

The chain couples TRBV6-2 or TRBV6-3 to TRBJ1-2; the D is unclear. This CDR3 has 17 residues. The germline V and J ends were trimmed by 2 bases and 7 bases, with 23 bases remaining between them. The germline V gene encodes CDR1 MNHEY and CDR2 SVGEGT. Here the CDR3 DNA reads TGTGCCAGCAGTTACACCCGACTCCTTGGACGGGAACGTGGCTACACCTTC. Protein: CASSYTRLLGRERGYTF.

The chain links TRBV4-2 to TRBJ1-2, with 12 nucleotides matching TRBD1. The germline gives CDR1 LGHNA, CDR2 YNFKEQ. This CDR3 is built from 16 residues. V lost 3 bases to trimming and J lost 8 bases; unmatched junction nucleotides: 10. The CDR3 region has the DNA TGTGCCAGCAGCCATGTGGGACAGGGGGCGGTTATCGGCTACACCTTC. Protein sequence: CASSHVGQGAVIGYTF.